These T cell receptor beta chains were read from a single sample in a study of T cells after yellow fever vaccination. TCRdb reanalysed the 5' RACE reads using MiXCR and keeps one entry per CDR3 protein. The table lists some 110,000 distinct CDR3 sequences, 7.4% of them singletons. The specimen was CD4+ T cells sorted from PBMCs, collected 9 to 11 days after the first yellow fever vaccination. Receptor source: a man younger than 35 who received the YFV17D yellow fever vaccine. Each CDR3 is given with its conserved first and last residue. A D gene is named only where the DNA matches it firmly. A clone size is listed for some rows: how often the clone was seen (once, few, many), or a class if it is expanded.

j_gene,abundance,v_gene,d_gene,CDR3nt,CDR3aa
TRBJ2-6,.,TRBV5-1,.,TGCGCCAGCAGCTTGAGGGGCATCAGGAGTGGGGCCAACGTCCTGACTTTC,CASSLRGIRSGANVLTF
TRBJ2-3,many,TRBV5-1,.,TGCGCCAGCAGCTGGACCTTCGGGACAGATACGCAGTATTTT,CASSWTFGTDTQYF
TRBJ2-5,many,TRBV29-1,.,TGCAGCGTTAATAGATACCAAGAGACCCAGTACTTC,CSVNRYQETQYF
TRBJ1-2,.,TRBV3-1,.,TGTGCCAGCACCCAAGAGGTTTCTAGGACAGTCAATGGCTACACCTTC,CASTQEVSRTVNGYTF
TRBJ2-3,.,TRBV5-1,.,TGCGCCAGCAGCTTGGATAGCGAGAAGCAGTATTTT,CASSLDSEKQYF
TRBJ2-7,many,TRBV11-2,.,TGTGCCAGCAGCTTAGGGATTACTCCGGGTGGAGCATGGCAGTACTTC,CASSLGITPGGAWQYF
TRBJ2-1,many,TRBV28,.,TGTGCCAGCACCCCGGGGATGGCGTACAATGAGCAGTTCTTC,CASTPGMAYNEQFF
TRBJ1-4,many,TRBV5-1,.,TGCGCCAGCAGCTTGGCCAGCCAGGAGGGAGAAAAACTGTTTTTT,CASSLASQEGEKLFF
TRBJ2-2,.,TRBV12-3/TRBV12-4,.,TGTGCCCTCACTTTAGGGCAGGGAAGAAGGGGTGGCACCGGGGAGCTGTTTTTT,CALTLGQGRRGGTGELFF
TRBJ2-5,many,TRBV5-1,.,TGCGCCAGCAGCTTGGAAGGTGGGACCCAGTACTTC,CASSLEGGTQYF
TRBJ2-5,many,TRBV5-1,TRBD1,TGCGCCAGCAGCCCGGCCGACAGGGGGTTCCAAGAGACCCAGTACTTC,CASSPADRGFQETQYF
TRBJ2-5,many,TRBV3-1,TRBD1,TGTGCCAGCAGCCAAGGGACAGGGGCTCCAAAGACCCAGTACTTC,CASSQGTGAPKTQYF
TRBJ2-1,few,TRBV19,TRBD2,TGTGCCAGTAGTATAAGACTAGCTGTGTCCAATGAGCAGTTCTTC,CASSIRLAVSNEQFF
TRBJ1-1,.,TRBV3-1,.,TGTGCCAGCAGCCTTACAGCCAATTCGAACACTGAAGCTTTCTTT,CASSLTANSNTEAFF
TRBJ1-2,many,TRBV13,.,TGTGCCAGCAGCTTAGGGTGGGGCTACACCTTC,CASSLGWGYTF
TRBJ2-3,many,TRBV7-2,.,TGTGCCAGCAGCTTAGAACTTAAAGAAACGCAGTATTTT,CASSLELKETQYF
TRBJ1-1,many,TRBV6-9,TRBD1,TGTGCCAGCAGTTATTCCGGAGGGGGCTCGGCTTTCTTT,CASSYSGGGSAFF
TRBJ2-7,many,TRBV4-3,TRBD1,TGCGCCAGCAGCCAAGATAGGGGGACAGGGGGGTACGAGCAGTACTTC,CASSQDRGTGGYEQYF
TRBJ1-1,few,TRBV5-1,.,TGCGCCAGCAGCTTGGGGCAGGTAACTGAAGCTTTCTTT,CASSLGQVTEAFF
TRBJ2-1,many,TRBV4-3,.,TGCGCCAGCAGCCAAGATCTTGGGACACGTATCTACAATGAGCAGTTCTTC,CASSQDLGTRIYNEQFF
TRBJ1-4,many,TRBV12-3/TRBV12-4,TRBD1,TGTGCCAGCAGCCCGGGACAGGGAAATGAAAAACTGTTTTTT,CASSPGQGNEKLFF
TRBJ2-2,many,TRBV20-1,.,TGCAGTGCTTCTCGAGGAAGGAGCGGGGAGCTGTTTTTT,CSASRGRSGELFF
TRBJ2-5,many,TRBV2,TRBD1,TGTGCCAGCAGCAGGGGGATGGAGACCCAGTACTTC,CASSRGMETQYF
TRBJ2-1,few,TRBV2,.,TGTGCCAGCACAGGGTTCAATGAGCAGTTCTTC,CASTGFNEQFF
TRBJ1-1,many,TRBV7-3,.,TGTGCCAGCAGCGGGGAGGGGAACACTGAAGCTTTCTTT,CASSGEGNTEAFF
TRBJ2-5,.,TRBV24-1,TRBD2,TGTGCCACCAGTAAGACTAGCGGGGGGGGTGAGACCCAGTACTTC,CATSKTSGGGETQYF
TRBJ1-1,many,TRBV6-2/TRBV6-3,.,TGTGCCAGCACCCTTGACAGCCTGAACACTGAAGCTTTCTTT,CASTLDSLNTEAFF
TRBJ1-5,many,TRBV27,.,TGTGCCAGCAGTTTAGATGTGGGTCAGCCCCAGCATTTT,CASSLDVGQPQHF
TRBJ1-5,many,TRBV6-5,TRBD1,TGTGCCAGCAGTTACAACCGCAGGGGGTCGCGGCAGCCCCAGCATTTT,CASSYNRRGSRQPQHF
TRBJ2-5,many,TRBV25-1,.,TGTGCCAGCAGTGGGGTAAGGGGAGAGACCCAGTACTTC,CASSGVRGETQYF
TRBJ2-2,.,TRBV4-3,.,TGCGCCAGCAGCCAAGTGGCGACGAACACCGGGGAGCTGTTTTTT,CASSQVATNTGELFF
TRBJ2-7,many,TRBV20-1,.,TGCAGTGCTACTGACGGATCCTACGAGCAGTACTTC,CSATDGSYEQYF
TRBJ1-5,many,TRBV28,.,TGTGCCAGCAGTCGATACAGGGATCAGCCCCAGCATTTT,CASSRYRDQPQHF
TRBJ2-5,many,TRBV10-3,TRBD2,TGTGCCACCCGGGACTATAAGACCCAGTACTTC,CATRDYKTQYF
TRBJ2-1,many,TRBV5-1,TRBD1,TGCGCCAGGCCGCCCGAGGGGGCCTCCTACAATGAGCAGTTCTTC,CARPPEGASYNEQFF
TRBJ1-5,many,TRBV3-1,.,TGTGCCAGCAGCCAAGGGGGGGAGCCCCAGCATTTT,CASSQGGEPQHF
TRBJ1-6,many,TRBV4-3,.,TGCGCCAGCAGCCAAGAGTTTTACAGGCCCTCTGTTAATTCACCCCTCCACTTT,CASSQEFYRPSVNSPLHF
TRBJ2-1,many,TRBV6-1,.,TGTGCCAGCAGTGGACCAAGAGTGCTTTCTACAAATGAGCAGTTCTTC,CASSGPRVLSTNEQFF
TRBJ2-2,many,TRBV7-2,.,TGTGCCAGCAGCTTAGCTTTAGCCGGGGAGCTGTTTTTT,CASSLALAGELFF
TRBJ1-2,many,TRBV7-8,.,TGTGCCAGCAGCTTACAGAGGGAGTATGCAGCCTATGGCTACACCTTC,CASSLQREYAAYGYTF
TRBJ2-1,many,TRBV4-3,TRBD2,TGCGCCAGCAGGCTAGCGGGGGGGGATAATGAGCAGTTCTTC,CASRLAGGDNEQFF
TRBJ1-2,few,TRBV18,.,TGTGCCAGCTCACCTTCTACCTCGGCCTTCTATGGCTACACCTTC,CASSPSTSAFYGYTF
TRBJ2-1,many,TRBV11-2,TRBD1,TGTGCCAGCAGCCCGCGGACAGGAGTGAATGGGCAGTTCTTC,CASSPRTGVNGQFF
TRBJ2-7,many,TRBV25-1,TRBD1,TGTGCCAGCAGTGCACCCGGGACAGTGAACTCCTACGAGCAGTACTTC,CASSAPGTVNSYEQYF
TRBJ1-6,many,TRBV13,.,TGTGCCAGCAGAACGGGAAGCTCCTATAATTCACCCCTCCACTTT,CASRTGSSYNSPLHF
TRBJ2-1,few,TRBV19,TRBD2,TGTGCCAGTACCGAAGCGGGGCTCTACAATGAGCAGTTCTTC,CASTEAGLYNEQFF
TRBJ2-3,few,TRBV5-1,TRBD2,TGCGCCAGCAGCACCGGACTAGCCCCCCTCACAGATACGCAGTATTTT,CASSTGLAPLTDTQYF
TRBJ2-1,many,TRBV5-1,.,TGCGCCAGCAGCTTGGGGGACCCCAACCGGGGAGAGCAGTTCTTC,CASSLGDPNRGEQFF
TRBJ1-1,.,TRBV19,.,TGTGCCAGTAGTATAAGCGTTTCGAACACTGAAGCTTTCTTT,CASSISVSNTEAFF
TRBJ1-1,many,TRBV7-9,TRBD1,TGTGCCAGCAGGGGGACAGGGCCCACTGAAGCTTTCTTT,CASRGTGPTEAFF
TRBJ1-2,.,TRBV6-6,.,TGTGCCAGCAGTGGGTCCGTTCGCTATGGCTACACCTTC,CASSGSVRYGYTF
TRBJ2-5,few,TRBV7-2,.,TGTGCCAGCAGCTTAGCGCTATTTGTAGGGAAGGGCGAGACCCAGTACTTC,CASSLALFVGKGETQYF
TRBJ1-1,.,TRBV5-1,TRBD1,TGCGCCAGCAGAGGGAGGACAGGGGCTGAAGCTTTCTTT,CASRGRTGAEAFF
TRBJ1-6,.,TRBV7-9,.,TGTGCCAGCAGCGTCACAGGGAATTCACCCCTCCACTTT,CASSVTGNSPLHF
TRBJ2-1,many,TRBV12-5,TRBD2,TGTGCTAGTGGCCGAGTCCCGGGACTAGCGATGAGCCAGTTCTTC,CASGRVPGLAMSQFF